The 7 T cell receptor beta chains given below trace back to one sample, sequenced in a study of cytomegalovirus exposure and HLA in healthy donors. The PCR used 60 Vbeta and 13 Jbeta primers. Libraries were prepared by immunoSEQ multiplex PCR; TCRdb keeps only in-frame clonotypes and omits some of them. The table records more than 150,000 clones, more than 75% of them present only once. The sample comprised PBMCs. These receptors all stem from a girl younger than two in good health and CMV-seronegative.

This rearrangement joins TRBV11-2 to TRBJ1-6; D might be TRBD1 (5 bases). V dropped 3 bases and J dropped 5 bases, with 20 bases sitting between them. Germline loops: CDR1 SGHAT, CDR2 FQNNGV. This CDR3 comprises 18 residues. This chain's CDR3 is CASSLRGPNTFNNSPLHF. For the CDR3, the DNA is TGTGCCAGCAGCTTGCGGGGACCCAACACCTTTAATAATTCACCCCTCCACTTT.

The chain couples TRBV6-5 to TRBJ1-1, with D possibly TRBD1 on 5 matching bases. This CDR3 has 14 residues. V lost 2 bases and J 0 bases, leaving 7 bases between the germline ends. Germline loops: CDR1 MNHEY, CDR2 SVGAGI. CDR3 DNA: TGTGCCAGCAGTTACCGACAGATGAACACTGAAGCTTTCTTT. Translating gives CASSYRQMNTEAFF.

The chain recombines TRBV5-1 with TRBJ2-3; TRBD2 matches at 9 bases. This CDR3 has 15 amino acids. CDR1 is SGHRS and CDR2 is YFSETQ in the germline V gene. J gave up 6 bases and V 0 bases, and 5 bases lay outside the gene matches. DNA for the CDR3: TGCGCCAGCAGCTTGGGCGGGAGGGCCGGGGATACGCAGTATTTT. Protein: CASSLGGRAGDTQYF.

The chain uses TRBV29-1 and TRBJ2-3; TRBD2 is a possible D gene (5 bases). This CDR3 contains 11 residues. The germline CDR1 and CDR2 sequences are SQVTM and ANQGSEA. The CDR3 nucleotides are TGCATGGTACGTGGACTAGATACGCAGTATTTT. Translation gives CMVRGLDTQYF.

The gene calls are TRBV27 and TRBJ2-1; TRBD1 is a possible D gene (6 bases). This CDR3 is built from 15 residues. Between the trimmed V and J ends, which lost 5 bases and 11 bases, there was a span of 22 bases. Germline CDR1 reads MNHEY; CDR2 reads SMNVEV (reference sequence). In DNA, the CDR3 is TGTGCCAGCAGTCCAGACAGGATGGACGGGGATAAGCAGTTCTTC. This translates into CASSPDRMDGDKQFF.

V gene TRBV30 combines with J gene TRBJ2-3; D not resolved. Germline V CDR1 and CDR2: GTSNPN, SVGIG (reference sequence). Trimming left V 7 bases short and J 0 bases short, with 14 bases between. CDR3 size: 14 residues. The chain's CDR3 is CAFTSQASTDTQYF. The CDR3 DNA follows: TGTGCCTTCACCAGCCAGGCTAGCACAGATACGCAGTATTTT.

This chain connects TRBV7-2 to TRBJ2-7; a weak D match, TRBD1 (6 bases). CDR3 length: 14 amino acids. The germline gives CDR1 SGHTA, CDR2 FQGNSA. Trimming left V 8 bases short and J 5 bases short, with 19 bases between. The CDR3 sequence: CASVLYRELDEQYF. The CDR3 region has the DNA TGTGCCAGCGTCCTATACAGGGAACTGGACGAGCAGTACTTC.